This TCR beta chain was recorded in a study of healthy donors' naive CD4 and CD8 T cells. Study details: Three donor age groups were sampled: 20-25, 40-50 and 60-70 years; half female. Study-wide findings and caveats: CDR3 charge plus V and J genes appeared to account for roughly 13% of CD4/CD8 variance. Most V and J genes were reportedly biased between naive CD4+ and CD8+ cells.

The sample holds a few counts of this clonotype. Its antigen is unknown. Germline values: CDR1 SQVTM, CDR2 ANQGSEA. The CDR3 consists of 14 residues. Trimming shortened V by 3 bases and J by 6 bases, and 16 bases separated the two germline ends. TCR libraries were built from approximately 0.45 ug of total RNA by linear amplification. Original processing methods: Roughly five healthy donors contributed about 81,000 sequenced TCR alpha transcripts. TCRdb called the reads again in MiXCR, with one record for every CDR3 protein. TCRdb assigned the V and J calls; the authors' analysis was not used. Among some 190,000 distinct CDR3 sequences listed, about 70% were seen once.

The receptor comes from a pool of human donors in good health; the sample pools cells from several healthy donors. This chain links TRBV29-1 with TRBJ2-3; D perhaps matches TRBD2 (5 bases). Sequenced sample: naive CD4+ and CD8+ T cells sorted from blood, pooled from several donors. CDR3 amino acids: CSVDPQERWDTQYF. The CDR3 DNA reads TGCAGCGTTGACCCCCAGGAGCGGTGGGATACGCAGTATTTT.